This T cell receptor beta chain was sequenced for a study of control samples from healthy donors and cancer patients. Germline CDR1 and CDR2: MNHNY and SVGAGI (reference sequence). This CDR3 comprises 14 residues. Trimming stripped 6 bases from V and 4 bases from J, with 12 bases between. Sequencing was performed with immunoSEQ multiplex PCR; in TCRdb, only in-frame clones are kept and a portion is missing. Seen here are 55,000 to 70,000 clones, about 90% observed once, and the top ten hold over 5%. The clonotype originates from a man between 60 and 75 years old with colorectal cancer. The sample taken for sequencing was PBMCs. The chain recombines TRBV6-6 with TRBJ2-2; D tentatively reads TRBD1 or TRBD2 (5 bases each). CDR3 sequence: CASSFPGTTGELFF. CDR3 coding DNA: TGTGCCAGCAGCTTTCCAGGGACCACCGGGGAGCTGTTTTTT.